This T cell receptor (beta chain) emerged from a study of CD8 T cell repertoires and HIV-1 epitope variants. The ends lost 0 bases at V and 2 bases at J; junction bases unmatched: 4. Germline V gene data show CDR1 as SGHVS and CDR2 as FNYEAQ. The length of the CDR3 is 16 residues. Sequencing was performed with immunoSEQ multiplex PCR; in TCRdb, only in-frame clones are kept and a portion is missing. The repertoire holds approximately 90,000 clones, with 70% to 75% as singletons. Sequencing was performed on uncultured baseline CD8+ T cells from peripheral blood mononuclear cells (PBMCs). The sequence was obtained from a male donor with HIV. The rearrangement uses TRBV7-6 and TRBJ2-1; TRBD1 agrees at 7 bases. The CDR3 DNA follows: TGTGCCAGCAGCTTAGCACGACAGGGCCCCTACAATGAGCAGTTCTTC. Amino acids: CASSLARQGPYNEQFF.